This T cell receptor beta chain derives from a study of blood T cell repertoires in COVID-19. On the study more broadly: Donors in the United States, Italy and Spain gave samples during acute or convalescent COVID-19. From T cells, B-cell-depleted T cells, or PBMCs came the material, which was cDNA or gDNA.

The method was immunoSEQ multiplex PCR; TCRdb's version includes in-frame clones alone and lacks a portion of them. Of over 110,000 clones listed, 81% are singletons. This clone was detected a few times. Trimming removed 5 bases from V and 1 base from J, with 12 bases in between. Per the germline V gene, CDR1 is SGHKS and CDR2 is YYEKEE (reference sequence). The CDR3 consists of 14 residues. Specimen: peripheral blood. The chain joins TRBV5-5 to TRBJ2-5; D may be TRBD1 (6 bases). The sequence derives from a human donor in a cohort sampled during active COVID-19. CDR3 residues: CASRPGQIQETQYF. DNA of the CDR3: TGTGCCAGCAGACCTGGACAGATCCAAGAGACCCAGTACTTC.